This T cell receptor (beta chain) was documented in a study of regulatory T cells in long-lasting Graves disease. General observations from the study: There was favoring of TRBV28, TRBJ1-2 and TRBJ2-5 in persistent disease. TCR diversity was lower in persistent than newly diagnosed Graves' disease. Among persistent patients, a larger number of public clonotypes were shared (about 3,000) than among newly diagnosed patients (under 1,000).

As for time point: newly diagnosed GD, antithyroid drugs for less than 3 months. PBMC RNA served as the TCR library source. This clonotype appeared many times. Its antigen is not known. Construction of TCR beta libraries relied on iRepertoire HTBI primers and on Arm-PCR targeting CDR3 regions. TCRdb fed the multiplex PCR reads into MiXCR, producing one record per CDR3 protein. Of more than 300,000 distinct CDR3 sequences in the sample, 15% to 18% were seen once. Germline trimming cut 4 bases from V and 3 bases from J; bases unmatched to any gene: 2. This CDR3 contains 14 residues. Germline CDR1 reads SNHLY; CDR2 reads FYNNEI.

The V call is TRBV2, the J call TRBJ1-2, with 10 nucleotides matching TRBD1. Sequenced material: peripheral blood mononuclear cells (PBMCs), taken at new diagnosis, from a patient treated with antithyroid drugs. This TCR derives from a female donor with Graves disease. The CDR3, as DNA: TGTGCCAGCAGTGCCGGGACAGGGGACTATGGCTACACCTTC. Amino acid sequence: CASSAGTGDYGYTF.